This TCR beta chain was obtained from a study of CD8 T cells in ankylosing spondylitis. Study findings and constraints: Disease-linked clones displayed a CD8+ phenotype and appeared relatively rarely in peripheral blood. Within ankylosing spondylitis blood, a TCR beta motif made up of roughly eight highly homologous variants appeared to be characteristic. Clones linked to disease were reported to show significant enrichment in matched ankylosing spondylitis synovial fluid.

This clonotype was observed at least ten times. Its antigen is unknown. Via MiXCR, TCRdb re-called the 5' RACE reads, giving one row per CDR3 protein. Seen here are 250,000 to 400,000 distinct CDR3 sequences, 11% observed once, and the top ten hold roughly 9%. Specimen: blood, either unsorted or a sorted T cell fraction (not recorded which). This clonotype originated in a female donor with ankylosing spondylitis or in good health (not recorded which).

CDR3 bases: TGTGCCAGCAGCCCAGGGGGGGGGACTCACACTGCCTACACCTTC. This encodes CASSPGGGTHTAYTF. The chain has TRBV12-3 or TRBV12-4 and TRBJ1-2; 7 bases fit TRBD1. This CDR3 region has 15 residues. After removal of 6 bases from V and 10 bases from J, the junction contained 17 bases not matched to a gene.